The 2 T cell receptor beta chains given below trace back to one sample, sequenced in a study of cytomegalovirus exposure and HLA in healthy donors. The PCR contained 60 Vbeta and 13 Jbeta primers. Sequencing used immunoSEQ multiplex PCR; TCRdb keeps in-frame clones, though not all of them. This sample yields about 130,000 clones, of which around 80% are seen a single time; 4.8% belongs to the top ten. The sequenced material came from PBMCs. These receptors were taken from a man aged 30 to 39 in good health.

In its sample, this clone was seen a few times. The chain couples TRBV27 to TRBJ2-2; D unresolved. V was trimmed by 6 bases and J by 3 bases, leaving 5 bases between them. The V gene's germline CDR1 is MNHEY and CDR2 SMNVEV (reference sequence). CDR3 size: 12 residues. CDR3: CASRQYTGELFF. Here the CDR3 DNA reads TGTGCCAGCAGACAATACACCGGGGAGCTGTTTTTT.

This sequence joins TRBV15 and TRBJ2-1; 8 nucleotides agree with TRBD2. J was trimmed by 3 bases and V by 3 bases; bases with no gene match: 7. CDR3 length equals 16 residues. Germline V CDR1 and CDR2: LNHNV, YYDKDF (reference sequence). In nucleotides, the CDR3 is TGTGCCACCAGCAGGGAAAGGACTAGCTTCTACAATGAGCAGTTCTTC. Its translation is CATSRERTSFYNEQFF.